This TCR beta chain was found in a study of breast tumors, draining lymph nodes, adjacent tissues. Study-wide results and caveats: Tumor T cell lymph node origin was a supported hypothesis, not proven. Most tumor T cells seemingly derive from lymph node, then expand in tumor. Compared with lymph nodes, tumors were less diverse; compared with nontumor tissue, more. Compared with basal-like, luminal-like tumors shared significantly more repertoire with nontumor tissue.

Breast cancer patients provided tissue from their axillary draining lymph nodes. TCRdb used MiXCR to reprocess the multiplex PCR reads, holding one entry per CDR3 protein. The data show 85,000 to 130,000 distinct CDR3 sequences, 21% seen once. CDR1 is SGHVS, CDR2 FQNEAQ, per germline. The CDR3 runs to 16 residues. With 6 bases removed from V and 3 bases from J, the gap between germline ends came to 18 bases. There are many counts of this clonotype. Its antigen is not known. Source material: axillary lymph node tissue. The sequence came from a female donor with breast cancer. Some clones in this sample may be carry-over from other donors' samples. The V and J genes are TRBV7-8 and TRBJ1-3; D unclear. This CDR3 reads CASSSVGRDVGNTIYF. The CDR3 coding sequence is TGTGCCAGCAGTTCGGTGGGGAGGGATGTTGGAAACACCATATATTTT.